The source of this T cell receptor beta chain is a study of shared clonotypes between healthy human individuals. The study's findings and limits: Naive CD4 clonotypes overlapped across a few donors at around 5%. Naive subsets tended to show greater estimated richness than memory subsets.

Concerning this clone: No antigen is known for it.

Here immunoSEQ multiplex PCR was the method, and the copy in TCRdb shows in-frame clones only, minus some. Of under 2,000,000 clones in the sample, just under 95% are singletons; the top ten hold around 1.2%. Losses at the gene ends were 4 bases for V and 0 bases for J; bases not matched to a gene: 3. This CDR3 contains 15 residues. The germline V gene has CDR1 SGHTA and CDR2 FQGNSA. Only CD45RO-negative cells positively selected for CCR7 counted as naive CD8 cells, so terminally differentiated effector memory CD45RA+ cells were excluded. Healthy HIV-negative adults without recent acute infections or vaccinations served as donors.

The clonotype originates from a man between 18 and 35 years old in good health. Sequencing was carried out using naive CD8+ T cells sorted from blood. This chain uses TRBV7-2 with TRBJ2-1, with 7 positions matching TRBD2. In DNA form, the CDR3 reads TGTGCCAGCAGCTCAGCGGGGAACTCCTACAATGAGCAGTTCTTC. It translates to CASSSAGNSYNEQFF. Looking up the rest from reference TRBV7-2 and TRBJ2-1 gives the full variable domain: GAGVSQSPSNKVTEKGKDVELRCDPISGHTALYWYRQSLGQGLEFLIYFQGNSAPDKSGLPSDRFSAERTGGSVSTLTIQRTQQEDSAVYLCASSSAGNSYNEQFFGPGTRLTVL.